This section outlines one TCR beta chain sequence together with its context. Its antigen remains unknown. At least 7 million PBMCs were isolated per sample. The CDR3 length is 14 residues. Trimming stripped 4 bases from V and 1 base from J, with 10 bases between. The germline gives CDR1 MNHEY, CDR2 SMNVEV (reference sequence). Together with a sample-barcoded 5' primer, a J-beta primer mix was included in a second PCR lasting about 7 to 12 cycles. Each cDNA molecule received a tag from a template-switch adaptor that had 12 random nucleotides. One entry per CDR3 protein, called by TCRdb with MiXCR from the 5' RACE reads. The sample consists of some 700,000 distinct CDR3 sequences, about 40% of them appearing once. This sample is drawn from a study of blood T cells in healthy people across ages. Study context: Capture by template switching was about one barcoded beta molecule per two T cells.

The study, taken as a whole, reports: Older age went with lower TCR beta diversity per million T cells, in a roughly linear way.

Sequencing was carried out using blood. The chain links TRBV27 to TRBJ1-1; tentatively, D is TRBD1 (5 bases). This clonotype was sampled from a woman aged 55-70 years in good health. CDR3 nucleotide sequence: TGTGCCAGCAGTTCCGTGGGACGGAACACTGAAGCTTTCTTT. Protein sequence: CASSSVGRNTEAFF.